These T cell receptor beta chains were read from a single sample in a study of T cell repertoires in cytomegalovirus infection. TCRdb re-analysed the reads in MiXCR, keeping a single row per CDR3 protein. The table lists some 230,000 distinct CDR3 sequences, 20% to 25% of them singletons, with 15% to 20% in the top ten. Sequenced: CD8+ T cells from PBMCs. These receptors originate from a human donor in good health (CMV status not recorded). Some clones in this sample may be carry-over from other donors' samples. Each CDR3 is given with its conserved first and last residue. D genes are given only for firm matches. Only part of the rows carry a size: once, few, many, or a class if the clone is expanded.

J: TRBJ2-3
V: TRBV7-9
size: many
D: TRBD2
CDR3: CASRQAGTSTDTQYF
DNA: TGTGCCAGCAGGCAAGCGGGGACTAGCACAGATACGCAGTATTTT

J: TRBJ2-1
V: TRBV5-4
size: .
D: .
CDR3: CASSFGTTNNEQFF
DNA: TGTGCCAGCAGCTTCGGGACGACTAACAATGAGCAGTTCTTC

J: TRBJ2-3
V: TRBV29-1
size: many
D: TRBD2
CDR3: CSVDGLAGPRESPRGGLDTQYF
DNA: TGCAGCGTTGACGGGCTAGCGGGCCCGCGGGAGAGCCCGCGGGGGGGCCTGGATACGCAGTATTTT

J: TRBJ1-1
V: TRBV5-6
size: few
D: .
CDR3: CASSFGPPGNTEAFF
DNA: TGTGCCAGCAGCTTTGGGCCCCCTGGGAACACTGAAGCTTTCTTT

J: TRBJ1-1
V: TRBV7-6
size: .
D: TRBD1
CDR3: CASSLEQGAMNTEAFF
DNA: TGTGCCAGCAGCTTAGAACAGGGGGCAATGAACACTGAAGCTTTCTTT

J: TRBJ2-1
V: TRBV6-1
size: .
D: .
CDR3: CASSESRGLQTTNEQFF
DNA: TGTGCCAGCAGTGAAAGTAGGGGACTCCAGACGACCAATGAGCAGTTCTTC

J: TRBJ1-4
V: TRBV7-6
size: .
D: .
CDR3: CASSGGDNEKLFF
DNA: TGTGCCAGCAGCGGTGGGGATAATGAAAAACTGTTTTTT

J: TRBJ2-5
V: TRBV7-2
size: many
D: .
CDR3: CASSLLRGETQYF
DNA: TGTGCCAGCAGCTTACTCAGGGGAGAGACCCAGTACTTC

J: TRBJ1-2
V: TRBV20-1
size: .
D: .
CDR3: CSAARDRQTNYGYTF
DNA: TGCAGTGCTGCTCGGGACCGACAAACTAACTATGGCTACACCTTC

J: TRBJ1-1
V: TRBV24-1
size: .
D: .
CDR3: CATSDFGFTEAFF
DNA: TGTGCCACCAGTGATTTTGGGTTTACTGAAGCTTTCTTT

J: TRBJ2-7
V: TRBV2
size: .
D: .
CDR3: CASMGTEQYF
DNA: TGTGCCAGCATGGGTACGGAGCAGTACTTC

J: TRBJ2-2
V: TRBV2
size: .
D: TRBD1
CDR3: CASGGDRGPAWSTGELFF
DNA: TGTGCCAGCGGGGGGGACAGGGGGCCGGCGTGGAGCACCGGGGAGCTGTTTTTT

J: TRBJ2-5
V: TRBV6-6
size: .
D: .
CDR3: CASQDPAQETQYF
DNA: TGTGCCAGCCAGGACCCCGCCCAAGAGACCCAGTACTTC

J: TRBJ1-1
V: TRBV7-2
size: many
D: .
CDR3: CASSPLTATINTEAFF
DNA: TGTGCCAGCAGCCCCCTTACGGCGACGATCAACACTGAAGCTTTCTTT

J: TRBJ1-1
V: TRBV29-1
size: many
D: .
CDR3: CSVEWAVWMNTEAFF
DNA: TGCAGCGTTGAGTGGGCCGTTTGGATGAACACTGAAGCTTTCTTT

J: TRBJ2-5
V: TRBV7-9
size: many
D: .
CDR3: CASTLPQGIWETQYF
DNA: TGTGCCAGCACCCTACCCCAGGGGATCTGGGAGACCCAGTACTTC

J: TRBJ1-5
V: TRBV20-1
size: few
D: .
CDR3: CSARAGPGLSNQPQHF
DNA: TGCAGTGCTAGGGCGGGGCCAGGCTTGAGCAATCAGCCCCAGCATTTT

J: TRBJ1-1
V: TRBV7-8
size: few
D: .
CDR3: CASSLDGYTEAFF
DNA: TGTGCCAGCAGCTTAGATGGATATACTGAAGCTTTCTTT

J: TRBJ1-1
V: TRBV7-9
size: .
D: .
CDR3: CASSPTGPSTEAFF
DNA: TGTGCCAGCAGCCCGACCGGGCCTAGTACTGAAGCTTTCTTT

J: TRBJ2-7
V: TRBV15
size: once
D: TRBD2
CDR3: CATSRDGGGAGEQYF
DNA: TGTGCCACCAGCAGAGATGGCGGGGGGGCCGGTGAGCAGTACTTC

J: TRBJ2-7
V: TRBV29-1
size: once
D: .
CDR3: CSAADLTYEQYF
DNA: TGCAGCGCCGCTGATCTTACCTACGAGCAGTACTTC

J: TRBJ2-2
V: TRBV20-1
size: .
D: .
CDR3: CSARSPRGANTGELFF
DNA: TGCAGTGCTAGAAGCCCCAGGGGGGCGAACACCGGGGAGCTGTTTTTT

J: TRBJ1-1
V: TRBV7-6
size: .
D: .
CDR3: CASSLVRNEAFF
DNA: TGTGCCAGCAGCTTAGTGAGGAATGAAGCTTTCTTT

J: TRBJ1-5
V: TRBV28
size: many
D: .
CDR3: CASKARVGNQPQHF
DNA: TGTGCCAGCAAAGCCAGGGTGGGCAATCAGCCCCAGCATTTT

J: TRBJ2-3
V: TRBV9
size: .
D: TRBD1
CDR3: CASSYRGSSDTQYF
DNA: TGTGCCAGCAGCTACAGGGGGAGTTCAGATACGCAGTATTTT

J: TRBJ2-1
V: TRBV3-1
size: few
D: .
CDR3: CASSHGGGLNEQFF
DNA: TGTGCCAGCAGCCACGGCGGGGGCCTCAATGAGCAGTTCTTC

J: TRBJ2-7
V: TRBV28
size: few
D: .
CDR3: CASSLWAGEAYEQYF
DNA: TGTGCCAGCAGTTTATGGGCAGGGGAGGCCTACGAGCAGTACTTC

J: TRBJ2-1
V: TRBV27
size: .
D: .
CDR3: CASSRVQGHEQFF
DNA: TGTGCCAGCAGTAGAGTTCAGGGTCATGAGCAGTTCTTC

J: TRBJ2-2
V: TRBV2
size: .
D: TRBD2
CDR3: CASSPRLAGDTGELFF
DNA: TGTGCCAGTTCACCTAGGCTAGCGGGGGACACCGGGGAGCTGTTTTTT

J: TRBJ2-5
V: TRBV15
size: few
D: .
CDR3: CATSRVGKPPPMETQYF
DNA: TGTGCCACCAGCAGAGTCGGGAAACCACCCCCCATGGAGACCCAGTACTTC

J: TRBJ2-3
V: TRBV29-1
size: .
D: TRBD2
CDR3: CSVEAGGPLDTQYF
DNA: TGCAGCGTTGAGGCGGGGGGGCCTTTAGATACGCAGTATTTT

J: TRBJ1-1
V: TRBV20-1
size: .
D: .
CDR3: CSSGGSTEAFF
DNA: TGCAGTTCGGGGGGGTCTACTGAAGCTTTCTTT

J: TRBJ1-5
V: TRBV19
size: many
D: .
CDR3: CASSSLNQPQHF
DNA: TGTGCCAGTAGTTCCCTCAATCAGCCCCAGCATTTT

J: TRBJ2-5
V: TRBV12-3/TRBV12-4
size: many
D: TRBD2
CDR3: CASSSSSGTSLETQYF
DNA: TGTGCCAGCAGTTCCTCTTCAGGGACTAGCCTGGAGACCCAGTACTTC

J: TRBJ2-1
V: TRBV2
size: .
D: TRBD2
CDR3: CASSEETSSFYEQFF
DNA: TGTGCCAGCAGTGAGGAGACTAGCTCTTTCTATGAGCAGTTCTTC

J: TRBJ2-1
V: TRBV2
size: .
D: TRBD1
CDR3: CASSEPGQAYNEQFF
DNA: TGTGCCAGCAGTGAACCGGGACAGGCCTACAATGAGCAGTTCTTC

J: TRBJ1-1
V: TRBV7-2
size: many
D: .
CDR3: CASSWGDPEAFF
DNA: TGTGCCAGCAGCTGGGGGGACCCTGAAGCTTTCTTT

J: TRBJ2-7
V: TRBV12-3/TRBV12-4
size: .
D: .
CDR3: CASSFSAREQYF
DNA: TGTGCCAGCAGTTTCAGTGCGAGGGAGCAGTACTTC

J: TRBJ2-2
V: TRBV5-6
size: many
D: .
CDR3: CASNNQGSNTGELFF
DNA: TGTGCCAGCAACAACCAGGGATCAAACACCGGGGAGCTGTTTTTT

J: TRBJ2-2
V: TRBV20-1
size: many
D: .
CDR3: CSASSANTGELFF
DNA: TGCAGTGCCAGCTCAGCAAACACCGGGGAGCTGTTTTTT

J: TRBJ1-2
V: TRBV28
size: many
D: .
CDR3: CASESRLLRFGYTF
DNA: TGTGCCAGCGAAAGCAGACTTTTACGGTTTGGCTACACCTTC

J: TRBJ2-5
V: TRBV28
size: .
D: TRBD2
CDR3: CASALSGLAGGGETQYF
DNA: TGTGCCAGCGCGCTTTCGGGACTAGCGGGGGGGGGAGAGACCCAGTACTTC

J: TRBJ2-2
V: TRBV29-1
size: few
D: .
CDR3: CSVERTDTGELFF
DNA: TGCAGCGTTGAACGGACAGACACCGGGGAGCTGTTTTTT

J: TRBJ2-1
V: TRBV27
size: few
D: TRBD1
CDR3: CASSMTGNEQFF
DNA: TGTGCCAGCAGTATGACAGGGAATGAGCAGTTCTTC

J: TRBJ2-5
V: TRBV12-3/TRBV12-4
size: .
D: .
CDR3: CASSLVVGGLRHF
DNA: TGTGCCAGCAGTTTAGTTGTAGGCGGGCTCCGCCACTTC

J: TRBJ2-3
V: TRBV30
size: .
D: .
CDR3: CAWSFLRADTQYF
DNA: TGTGCCTGGAGTTTCTTGCGGGCAGATACGCAGTATTTT

J: TRBJ1-2
V: TRBV27
size: few
D: .
CDR3: CASSPEGAANYGYTF
DNA: TGTGCCAGCAGTCCCGAAGGGGCAGCTAACTATGGCTACACCTTC

J: TRBJ2-1
V: TRBV6-5
size: .
D: .
CDR3: CASSYISGDEQFF
DNA: TGTGCCAGCAGTTACATTTCAGGCGATGAGCAGTTCTTC

J: TRBJ2-7
V: TRBV30
size: .
D: .
CDR3: CAWTRGFNEQYF
DNA: TGTGCCTGGACCAGGGGATTCAACGAGCAGTACTTC

J: TRBJ2-1
V: TRBV19
size: .
D: .
CDR3: CASSIPGNEQFF
DNA: TGTGCCAGTAGTATCCCCGGGAATGAGCAGTTCTTC

J: TRBJ2-3
V: TRBV28
size: .
D: .
CDR3: CASSYYGTPSTDTQYF
DNA: TGTGCCAGCAGTTATTACGGGACACCTAGCACAGATACGCAGTATTTT

J: TRBJ2-7
V: TRBV7-6
size: .
D: .
CDR3: CASSPHPSSLYEQYF
DNA: TGTGCCAGCAGCCCCCACCCTAGCAGTCTCTACGAGCAGTACTTC

J: TRBJ2-1
V: TRBV10-3
size: .
D: .
CDR3: CAISGGPTYNEQFF
DNA: TGTGCCATCAGTGGGGGTCCAACCTACAATGAGCAGTTCTTC

J: TRBJ1-2
V: TRBV27
size: .
D: TRBD1
CDR3: CASSPDRANYGYTF
DNA: TGTGCCAGCAGTCCGGACAGGGCTAACTATGGCTACACCTTC

J: TRBJ2-7
V: TRBV28
size: .
D: .
CDR3: CATATSSYEQYF
DNA: TGTGCCACCGCGACAAGCTCCTACGAGCAGTACTTC

J: TRBJ2-2
V: TRBV12-3/TRBV12-4
size: many
D: .
CDR3: CASSLSMGTRRSGELFF
DNA: TGTGCCAGCAGTTTAAGTATGGGGACTCGGAGGTCCGGGGAGCTGTTTTTT

J: TRBJ2-3
V: TRBV12-3/TRBV12-4
size: .
D: .
CDR3: CASRPPTDTQYF
DNA: TGTGCCAGCAGACCCCCCACAGATACGCAGTATTTT

J: TRBJ1-1
V: TRBV4-1
size: few
D: TRBD1
CDR3: CASSQETGPGTEAFF
DNA: TGCGCCAGCAGCCAAGAGACAGGGCCAGGCACTGAAGCTTTCTTT

J: TRBJ2-3
V: TRBV28
size: many
D: .
CDR3: CASRNLQEGSRDTQYF
DNA: TGTGCCAGCAGGAACCTACAGGAAGGATCGCGAGATACGCAGTATTTT